This TCR beta chain is drawn from a study of blood T cells in healthy people across ages. Comment on this clonotype: Antigen specificity is unknown.

Primed by a sample-barcoded 5' primer and a J-beta primer mix, a second PCR proceeded for 7 to 11 cycles. MiXCR was run by TCRdb on the 5' RACE reads, yielding one entry per CDR3 protein. The sample consists of under 1 million distinct CDR3 sequences, more than 40% of them appearing once. CDR1 DFQATT and CDR2 SNEGSKA come from the germline V gene (reference sequence). The length of the CDR3 is 16 residues. After removal of 4 bases from V and 3 bases from J, the junction contained 9 bases not matched to a gene. For every donor, a draw yielded about 9.7 milliliters of peripheral blood. Every sample had a minimum of 6.5 million PBMCs isolated. Study-level points and caveats: Diversity figures based on one million T cells were deemed too low. Strong correlation was found linking TCR beta diversity to naive T cell percentage.

The TCR sequence derives from a man aged 55 to 69 in good health. Sequenced input: blood. The chain employs TRBV20-1 and TRBJ2-7; 13 bases line up with TRBD2. CDR3 in DNA: TGCAGTGCTACTGGACTAGCGGGGGCCCCGATCTACGAGCAGTACTTC. Protein sequence: CSATGLAGAPIYEQYF.